This T cell receptor (beta chain) came from a study of cytomegalovirus exposure and HLA in healthy donors (TCRdb year 2017). About the full investigation: An earlier analysis of 587 of the donors reported 276 Gb of sequence data and 117 million unique TCR beta sequences obtained from about 180 million T cells. An early release that covered about 600 HLA-typed donors contained approximately 300 gigabases of sequencing data and tens of millions of unique TCR sequences. Of the 398 genotyped donors, 65% to 90% were placed in the genetic ancestry cluster associated with self-reported Caucasian donors. The study aimed to test whether signatures of past pathogen exposure could be identified by cataloging public T cell receptors. The study used immunosequencing to profile the T cell repertoires of approximately 690 subjects and linked those repertoires to cytomegalovirus serostatus. In addition to the first cohort of around 670 subjects, a separate validation cohort of under 150 different subjects was used. The study combined high-throughput TCR immunosequencing, statistical association of individual TCRs with disease status, and machine learning to predict cytomegalovirus infection status. A later analysis re-analyzed previously published TCR beta repertoires from several hundred donors and added high-resolution HLA genotyping to study TCR occurrence patterns. The later analysis used no new phenotypic data to find candidate immune exposures, relying instead on TCR beta sequences and their occurrence across donors. An earlier analysis of 587 of the donors applied high-throughput TCR beta sequencing to assess whether each TCR beta V gene segment acted as functional or pseudogenic. Donor age, sex, ethnicity and CMV serostatus were collected together with the repertoire data. A later genetic analysis used genome-wide SNP genotypes for about three fifths of the 666 donors, treating that subset as a discovery cohort. Every repertoire in the discovery cohort had been generated on one and the same sequencing platform. Class I and class II HLA loci were covered by the typing at four-digit resolution. Typing coverage differed by locus: A, B, C, DRB1 and DQB1 were typed in roughly 620-630 donors, DQA1 in about 550, DPA1 in some 610, and DPB1 in just under 490. Five DR-DQ haplotypes were treated as single units for association and clustering because of strong linkage in the cohort. Among 300 to 500 genotyped donors of the cohort, an average of around 240,000 unique TCR beta nucleotide sequences was sequenced per donor, of which about 18% were non-productive. Broader findings and caveats from the paper: Roughly uniform sequencing depth across donors was assumed in presence/absence analyses, although this assumption may not hold. The authors suggested that the approach could potentially be extended to other disease states and immunological phenotypes. In a later genetic analysis, a missense DCLRE1C variant was associated with V-gene and J-gene trimming of TCR beta chains, and the association was replicated in an independent cohort. In an earlier analysis of more than 500 of the donors, most TCR beta V segments appeared in productive rearrangements about 90% or about 30% of the time, broadly matching IMGT annotations. According to a later analysis, most CMV-associated TCR beta chains appeared to be HLA-restricted, and the HLA associations seemed to be driven largely by CMV exposure. Because counts were too low, seventeen rarely observed V segments, including chromosome 9 orphons, were excluded from the earlier analysis of a few hundred of the donors. A further reported finding was that TCR beta sequences accurately predicted the HLA-A and HLA-B alleles for most subjects in the first cohort. Some IMGT-functional V segments, including TRBV6-2 and TRBV6-3, could not be told apart with the 87-base-pair reads, so those segments were excluded. A total of some 180 TCR beta chains were listed by the study as associated with cytomegalovirus. In this cohort, only TCR beta chains were sequenced, and detectable features were limited by the absence of alpha or paired-chain data. Correlated functional status among segregating V segments might reflect linkage disequilibrium, but an unknown experimental factor could not be ruled out. Because HLA typing was missing for some donors at each locus, association tests included only the typed subset. Cytomegalovirus status was reported to be diagnosed by the classifier with high specificity and sensitivity in both the original and validation cohorts. At a false discovery rate of 0.05, a later analysis linked around 17,000 TCR beta sequences to specific HLA alleles. According to a later analysis, TCR association rates differed among HLA loci, with DRB1 alleles showing the most associated TCRs and HLA-C alleles showing the fewest. A later genetic analysis reported fewer N-insertions in productive TCRs among donors in an Asian-associated ancestry cluster than the approximately 700-donor mean. When HLA alleles, especially DR and DQ, strongly co-occurred, attributing TCR associations to individual alleles was difficult. A cluster of highly shared sequence variants was judged likely to be a technical artifact of the sequencing pipeline. Three of the identified cytomegalovirus-associated TCR beta chains were confirmed in vitro to be specific for cytomegalovirus antigens. A later analysis found that HLA-associated TCR beta chains were more clonally expanded and had lower generation probabilities than equally common non-associated chains. CMV serostatus was the only immune exposure information available for the cohort. While some public TCRs were present in many individuals, most TCR sequences turned up only very rarely across donors. In a later analysis, several top co-occurrence clusters were reported to appear linked to parvovirus B19, influenza, CMV and Epstein-Barr virus.

Including cysteine and phenylalanine, the CDR3 has 16 amino acids. The kept DNA is CDR3 alone, 48 bases in frame from the first base. The germline V gene (reference sequence) yields MNHEY for CDR1 and SMNVEV for CDR2. Unmatched junction bases come to 6, with V trimmed by 2 bases and J by 2 bases. The cohort was made up of 666 healthy bone marrow donors. All cohort members were sampled while nominally healthy, although unrecorded immune exposures were likely present. The donor tested CMV seronegative and was one of the 352 seronegative cohort members. A peripheral blood sample was provided by each donor, and peripheral blood mononuclear cells were used for TCR beta sequencing. The Qiagen DNeasy Blood Extraction Kit was used to extract genomic DNA from the blood cell samples. Library preparation employed the immunoSEQ multiplex PCR assay. The multiplex PCR relied on a mix of 60 forward primers for TCR Vbeta segments and 13 reverse primers for TCR Jbeta segments. A multiplex PCR assay on genomic DNA amplified the CDR3 region of rearranged TCR beta genes. On the Illumina HiSeq System, the amplified TCR beta libraries were sequenced as 87-base-pair reads. As for the original processing: A later analysis tallied some 79 million unique TCR beta chains across the 666 repertoires, and about 12 million of those chains were shared by two or more donors. A nearest-neighbor algorithm error-corrected the raw reads and collapsed the reads into unique sequences, merging closely related sequences to remove PCR and sequencing errors. To assign V, D and J gene segments, CDR3 sequences were aligned to IMGT reference sequences. Each retained sequence needed at least a six-nucleotide match to both a V gene segment and a J gene segment. A rearrangement counted as productive if the CDR3 had no stop codons and remained in frame with V and J, and every other rearrangement counted as non-productive. Following IMGT convention, CDR3 was defined as the stretch from the second conserved V-encoded cysteine to the conserved J-encoded phenylalanine. In an earlier analysis of around 570 of the donors, sequences lacking an unambiguous match to a single V gene segment were excluded. In an earlier analysis of 450 to 750 of the donors, a V segment was called functional when productive rearrangements were above 56.7%, and segregating when the standard deviation between donors exceeded 5%. To diagnose cytomegalovirus status from the catalog of TCR beta chain sequences, a statistical classification framework was built. V and J gene assignment, in a later analysis, came from comparing TCR nucleotide sequences with IMGT/GENE-DB human TR gene sequences. Using the TCRdist pipeline, a later analysis assigned CDR3 sequences along with most-parsimonious VDJ recombination scenarios. In a later analysis, every TCR beta chain was defined by the combination of its CDR3 amino acid sequence and its V-gene family, and reads without a unique V-gene family were dropped. In a later analysis, fewer than 600 highly shared, low-generation-probability nucleotide sequences were removed to address suspected cross-contamination and a sequencing artifact. For each public chain, a later analysis derived a clonal expansion index from normalized ranks of inferred template counts within each repertoire. Generation probabilities in a later analysis came from a VDJ recombination model fitted to out-of-frame rearrangements, and those results were checked against IGoR. In a later analysis, TCR-TCR, TCR-HLA and TCR-CMV co-occurrence was scored with hypergeometric tests, and a repertoire-size bias correction was applied to TCR pairs. False discovery rates were estimated in a later analysis by permuting HLA or CMV assignments 20 times. A later analysis grouped co-occurring TCRs with DBSCAN, adding TCRdist sequence similarity when clustering within HLA-allele-positive subsets. For co-occurrence clustering, repertoires with fewer than 30,000 or more than 120,000 public chains were excluded, along with five repertoires with anomalous nucleotide sharing. TCRdb obtained this table from immuneACCESS and retained in-frame rearrangements with V and J assigned. These tables miss some clones; where compared with another copy, unresolved V genes account for less than half of the shortfall, and the remainder is unexplained. That table is the source of V, J and clone size, and D and trimming were worked out from the DNA. Across this sample there are 150,000 to 200,000 clones, with almost 85% seen only once. Roughly 0.38% of the sample is in the top ten clones.

Only one count was recorded for this clone. This receptor's antigen is unknown. Qualities for individual bases were not recorded, and no much larger clone is one base off. The rearranged segments are TRBV27 and TRBJ2-1, and TRBD2 matches 7 of the central bases. Material for sequencing was PBMCs. This receptor was identified in a boy between 2 and 10 years old in good health and CMV-seronegative. CDR3 sequence: CASSLDRGEPYNEQFF. The base sequence is TGTGCCAGCAGTTTAGATCGGGGGGAGCCCTACAATGAGCAGTTCTTC.